The present TCR beta chain was sequenced within a study of T cell repertoires in cytomegalovirus infection. Study as a whole: Evidence of both CMV infection and a matching HLA type came from public TCR beta signatures.

This clonotype was seen many times. TCRdb ran MiXCR on the reads and lists one entry per CDR3 protein. The table lists about 740,000 distinct CDR3 sequences, 35% of them singletons. Looked up from germline, CDR1 is SGHTA and CDR2 is FQGNSA. V shed 3 bases and J 4 bases; nucleotides not matched to a gene: 5. This CDR3 comprises 15 residues. V usage is TRBV7-2 and J usage is TRBJ2-3; 9 bases are shared with TRBD2. The specimen was PBMCs. This TCR derives from a human donor in good health (CMV status not recorded). Some clones in this sample may be carry-over from other donors' samples. CDR3 residues: CASSFAGGHADTQYF. The CDR3 DNA sequence: TGTGCCAGCAGCTTTGCGGGAGGGCATGCAGATACGCAGTATTTT.